This TCR beta chain originates from a study of T cell repertoires in cytomegalovirus infection. The overall study: CMV infection plus the matching HLA type was flagged by public TCR beta signatures.

This clonotype was found many times. Its target is unknown. V lost 5 bases and J lost 4; bases outside the gene matches: 16. This CDR3 contains 17 residues. Germline V gene sequence: CDR1 MDHEN, CDR2 SYDVKM. TCRdb re-called the reads through MiXCR, storing one row per CDR3 protein. The repertoire holds some 150,000 distinct CDR3 sequences, roughly a quarter seen once, with approximately 11% in the top ten. Study findings and constraints: Summed frequency of public TCR beta families distinguished CMV carriers with the relevant HLA. The ex vivo response was dominated by HLA-C-restricted CMV-specific TCR beta clonotypes.

V usage is TRBV28 and J usage is TRBJ1-1; 7 nucleotides line up with TRBD1. The origin of this receptor is a human donor in good health (CMV status not recorded). Some clones in this sample may be carry-over from other donors' samples. Input material: PBMCs. In nucleotides, the CDR3 is TGTGCCAGCAGTACCCAGACTACAGGGGCCCTTTTCACTGAAGCTTTCTTT. This sequence encodes CASSTQTTGALFTEAFF.